The 5 T cell receptor beta chains in this list originate from one sample, sequenced in a study of CD4 T cell repertoires in COVID-19. The repertoire was sequenced with immunoSEQ multiplex PCR; TCRdb's copy has only in-frame clones and lacks some. The data show fewer than 25,000 clones, roughly 84% seen once. These memory T cells were uncultured and sequenced directly after ex vivo isolation. Sequenced material: central memory CD4+ T cells from blood, taken before the COVID-19 pandemic. Receptors originate from a human donor who had COVID-19.

V and J are TRBV5-1 and TRBJ1-4; D is possibly TRBD1 (6 bases). The CDR3 is 14 residues long. V gave up 0 bases and J gave up 7 bases, with 10 bases separating them. Germline CDR1 SGHRS, CDR2 YFSETQ. The CDR3 DNA is TGCGCCAGCAGCTTGGCCAGGGGTGGTGAAAAACTGTTTTTT. It yields the protein CASSLARGGEKLFF.

V is TRBV6-5 and J is TRBJ2-7, with TRBD1 matching over 11 bases. V dropped 7 bases and J dropped 7; count of bases not matched to a gene: 12. The CDR3 has 15 residues. CDR1 and CDR2 (germline): MNHEY, SVGAGI. CDR3 protein: CASNHRDRGTWEQYF. In DNA, the CDR3 is TGTGCCAGCAACCACCGGGACAGGGGGACGTGGGAGCAGTACTTC.

This sequence joins TRBV7-2 and TRBJ2-5; D remains ambiguous. Germline V CDR1 and CDR2: SGHTA, FQGNSA. The CDR3 runs to 14 residues. The V end was cut by 1 base, the J end by 8 bases, with 14 bases between. The CDR3, as DNA: TGTGCCAGCAGCTTAGGGAACGCCGCGGTTACCCAGTACTTC. As protein: CASSLGNAAVTQYF.

The V and J genes are TRBV19 and TRBJ1-5; 9 nucleotides line up with TRBD1. Germline V gene data show CDR1 as LNHDA and CDR2 as SQIVND (reference sequence). The CDR3 sequence is 15 residues long. V lost 3 bases and J lost 1; bases outside the gene matches: 1. DNA for the CDR3: TGTGCCAGTAGTATGGGACAGGGAAGCAATCAGCCCCAGCATTTT. Translation gives CASSMGQGSNQPQHF.

The chain is built from TRBV5-1 and TRBJ1-3; no clear D gene. V dropped 2 bases and J dropped 2 bases, with 11 bases sitting between them. The CDR3 is 15 amino acids. From germline, CDR1 is SGHRS and CDR2 YFSETQ. The CDR3 DNA is TGCGCCAGCAGCTTTGGCCAGACTCCTGGAAACACCATATATTTT. It translates to CASSFGQTPGNTIYF.